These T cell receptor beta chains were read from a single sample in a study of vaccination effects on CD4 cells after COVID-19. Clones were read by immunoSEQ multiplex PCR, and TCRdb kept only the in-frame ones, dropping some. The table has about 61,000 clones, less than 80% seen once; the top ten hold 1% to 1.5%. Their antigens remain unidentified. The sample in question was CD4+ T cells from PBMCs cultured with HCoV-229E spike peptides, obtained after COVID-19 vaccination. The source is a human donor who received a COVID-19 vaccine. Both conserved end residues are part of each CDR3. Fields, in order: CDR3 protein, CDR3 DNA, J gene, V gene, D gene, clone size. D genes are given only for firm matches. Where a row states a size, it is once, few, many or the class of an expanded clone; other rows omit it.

CDR3: CASPTTYKMGETEAFF
DNA: TGTGCCAGCCCCACAACCTATAAAATGGGGGAAACTGAAGCTTTCTTT
J: TRBJ1-1
V: TRBV5-8
D: .
size: few

CDR3: CASNQAGANQETQYF
DNA: TGCGCCAGCAATCAAGCGGGGGCGAACCAAGAGACCCAGTACTTC
J: TRBJ2-5
V: TRBV10-2
D: TRBD2
size: .

CDR3: CASSPLTHGATNEKLFF
DNA: TGCGCCAGCAGCCCGTTGACCCACGGGGCAACTAATGAAAAACTGTTTTTT
J: TRBJ1-4
V: TRBV5-1
D: .
size: few

CDR3: CASSQEMGLGSGNTIYF
DNA: TGCGCCAGCAGCCAAGAAATGGGCCTCGGGTCTGGAAACACCATATATTTT
J: TRBJ1-3
V: TRBV4-1
D: .
size: .

CDR3: CASSLAGPAYNEQFF
DNA: TGTGCCAGCAGCTTAGCGGGACCGGCCTACAATGAGCAGTTCTTC
J: TRBJ2-1
V: TRBV7-2
D: .
size: .

CDR3: CASSGWAGNSPLHF
DNA: TGTGCCAGCAGCGGCTGGGCAGGGAACTCACCCCTCCACTTT
J: TRBJ1-6
V: TRBV5-6
D: .
size: .

CDR3: CASSLSLNTEAFF
DNA: TGTGCCAGCAGCTTATCGTTGAACACTGAAGCTTTCTTT
J: TRBJ1-1
V: TRBV7-2
D: .
size: few

CDR3: CSVQRTNYGYTF
DNA: TGCAGCGTACAGAGAACAAACTATGGCTACACCTTC
J: TRBJ1-2
V: TRBV29-1
D: .
size: .

CDR3: CATSRAGLNTEAFF
DNA: TGTGCCACCAGCCGAGCCGGCTTGAACACTGAAGCTTTCTTT
J: TRBJ1-1
V: TRBV15
D: .
size: few

CDR3: CASSESGGQNNEQFF
DNA: TGCGCCAGCAGTGAGTCCGGGGGGCAAAACAATGAGCAGTTCTTC
J: TRBJ2-1
V: TRBV10-1
D: .
size: few

CDR3: CASSPAADPYGGYTF
DNA: TGTGCCAGCTCACCCGCCGCGGACCCATACGGGGGCTACACCTTC
J: TRBJ1-2
V: TRBV18
D: .
size: .

CDR3: CASSGLGTNSGNTIYF
DNA: TGCGCCAGCAGCGGTCTTGGGACCAACTCTGGAAACACCATATATTTT
J: TRBJ1-3
V: TRBV5-1
D: .
size: .

CDR3: CASSPDDRSSYNEQFF
DNA: TGCGCCAGCAGCCCTGACGACAGGAGCTCCTACAATGAGCAGTTCTTC
J: TRBJ2-1
V: TRBV5-1
D: .
size: .

CDR3: CASQPLNPTNEKLFF
DNA: TGTGCCAGCCAGCCCCTAAACCCAACTAATGAAAAACTGTTTTTT
J: TRBJ1-4
V: TRBV19
D: .
size: once

CDR3: CASTHGGTDTQYF
DNA: TGTGCCTCCACCCACGGGGGAACAGATACGCAGTATTTT
J: TRBJ2-3
V: TRBV19
D: .
size: .

CDR3: CASSLAYRTGKDTEAFF
DNA: TGTGCCAGCAGCTTAGCGTATCGGACAGGGAAAGACACTGAAGCTTTCTTT
J: TRBJ1-1
V: TRBV7-2
D: TRBD1
size: .

CDR3: CASSQDRGDTDTQYF
DNA: TGTGCCAGCAGCCAAGATCGCGGGGACACAGATACGCAGTATTTT
J: TRBJ2-3
V: TRBV14
D: .
size: .

CDR3: CASSLRGTGVNYGYTF
DNA: TGCGCCAGCAGCCTCCGAGGGACAGGGGTCAACTATGGCTACACCTTC
J: TRBJ1-2
V: TRBV4-1
D: TRBD1
size: .

CDR3: CASSGAETGDNSPLHF
DNA: TGTGCCAGCAGTGGAGCCGAGACAGGGGATAATTCACCCCTCCACTTT
J: TRBJ1-6
V: TRBV2
D: TRBD1
size: .